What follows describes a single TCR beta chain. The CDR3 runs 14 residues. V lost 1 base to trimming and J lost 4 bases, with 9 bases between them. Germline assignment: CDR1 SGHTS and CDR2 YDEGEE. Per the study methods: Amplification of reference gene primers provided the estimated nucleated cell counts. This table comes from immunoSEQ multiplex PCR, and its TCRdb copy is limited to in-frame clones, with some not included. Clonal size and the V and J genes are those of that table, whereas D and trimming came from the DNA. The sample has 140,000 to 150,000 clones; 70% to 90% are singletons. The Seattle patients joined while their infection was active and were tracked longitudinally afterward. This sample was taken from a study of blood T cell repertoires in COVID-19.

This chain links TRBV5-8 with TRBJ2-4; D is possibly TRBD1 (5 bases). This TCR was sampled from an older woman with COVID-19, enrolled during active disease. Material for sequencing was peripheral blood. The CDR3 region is CASSLLQEKNIQYF. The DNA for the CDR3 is TGTGCCAGCAGCTTGCTACAGGAAAAAAACATTCAGTACTTC.